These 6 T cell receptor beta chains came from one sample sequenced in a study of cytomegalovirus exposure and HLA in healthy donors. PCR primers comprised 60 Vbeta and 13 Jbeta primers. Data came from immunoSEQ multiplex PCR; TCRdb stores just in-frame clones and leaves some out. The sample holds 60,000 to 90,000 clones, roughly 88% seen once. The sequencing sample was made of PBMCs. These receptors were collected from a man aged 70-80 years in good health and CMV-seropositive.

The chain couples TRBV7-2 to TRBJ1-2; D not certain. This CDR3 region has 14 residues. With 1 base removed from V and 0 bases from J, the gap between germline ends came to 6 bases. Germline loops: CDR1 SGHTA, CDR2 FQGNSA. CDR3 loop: CASSLEGANYGYTF. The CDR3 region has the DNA TGTGCCAGCAGCTTAGAGGGAGCTAACTATGGCTACACCTTC.

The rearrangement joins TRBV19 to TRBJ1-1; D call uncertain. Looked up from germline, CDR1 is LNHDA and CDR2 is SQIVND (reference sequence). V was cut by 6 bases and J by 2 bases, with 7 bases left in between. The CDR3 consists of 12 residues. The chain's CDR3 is CASREGNTEAFF. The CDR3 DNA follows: TGTGCCAGTAGGGAGGGTAACACTGAAGCTTTCTTT. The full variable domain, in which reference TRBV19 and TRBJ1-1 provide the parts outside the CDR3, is DGGITQSPKYLFRKEGQNVTLSCEQNLNHDAMYWYRQDPGQGLRLIYYSQIVNDFQKGDIAEGYSVSREKKESFPLTVTSAQKNPTAFYLCASREGNTEAFFGQGTRLTVV.

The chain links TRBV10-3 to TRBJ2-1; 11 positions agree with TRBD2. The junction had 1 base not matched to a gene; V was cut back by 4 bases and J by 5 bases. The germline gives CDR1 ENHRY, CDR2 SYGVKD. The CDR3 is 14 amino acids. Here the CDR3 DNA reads TGTGCCATCAGTGCACTAGCGGGAGACAATGAGCAGTTCTTC. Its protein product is CAISALAGDNEQFF.

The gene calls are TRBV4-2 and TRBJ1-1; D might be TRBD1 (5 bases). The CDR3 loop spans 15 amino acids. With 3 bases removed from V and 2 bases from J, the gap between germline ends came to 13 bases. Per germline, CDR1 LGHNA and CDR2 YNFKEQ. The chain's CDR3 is CASSQSTQGNTEAFF. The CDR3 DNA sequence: TGTGCCAGCAGCCAGAGCACCCAGGGTAACACTGAAGCTTTCTTT.

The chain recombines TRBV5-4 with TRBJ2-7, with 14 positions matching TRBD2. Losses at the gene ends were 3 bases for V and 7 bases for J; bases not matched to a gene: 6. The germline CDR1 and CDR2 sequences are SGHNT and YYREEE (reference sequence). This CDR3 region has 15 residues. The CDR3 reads CASSSGTSGGMEQYF. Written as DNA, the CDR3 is TGTGCCAGCAGCTCTGGGACTAGCGGGGGTATGGAGCAGTACTTC.

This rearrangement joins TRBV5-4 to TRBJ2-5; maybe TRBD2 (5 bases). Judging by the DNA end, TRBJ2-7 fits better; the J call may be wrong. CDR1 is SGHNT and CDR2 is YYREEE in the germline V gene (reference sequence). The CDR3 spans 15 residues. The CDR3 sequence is CASSLAHGVNYEQYF. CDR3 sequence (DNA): TGTGCCAGCAGCTTGGCCCACGGGGTTAACTACGAGCAGTACTTC.